Listed here are 12 T cell receptor beta chains from one sample, sequenced in a study of chemoradiotherapy in HPV16-positive cancers. The method was immunoSEQ multiplex PCR; TCRdb's version includes in-frame clones alone and lacks a portion of them. The sample contains roughly 14,000 clones, around 90% of which appear only once. The sample consisted of blood, taken from a patient who underwent chemoradiotherapy. These receptors came from a human donor with HPV-associated anogenital cancer.

The CDR3 spells CASSLNWYPGNTIYF. The CDR3 nucleotides are TGTGCCAGTAGTCTCAATTGGTACCCTGGAAACACCATATATTTT. This sequence joins TRBV19 and TRBJ1-3; D is unresolved. Germline V gene data show CDR1 as LNHDA and CDR2 as SQIVND (reference sequence). This CDR3 has 15 residues. Trimming cost V 5 bases and J 2 bases, with 13 bases left between them.

The rearrangement joins TRBV6-4 to TRBJ2-3; D could derive from TRBD1 or TRBD2 (5 bases each). Trimming removed 1 base from V and 6 bases from J, with 5 bases in between. The CDR3 has 12 residues. CDR1 is MRHNA, CDR2 SNTAGT, per germline. The CDR3 DNA sequence: TGTGCCAGCAGTGACTGGGGGGATACGCAGTATTTT. Its protein product is CASSDWGDTQYF.

This chain uses TRBV18 with TRBJ2-5; D is ambiguous. Germline V gene sequence: CDR1 KGHSH, CDR2 LQKENI. V was shortened by 2 bases and J by 2 bases, with 12 bases between the two germline ends. The CDR3 has 15 residues. This chain's CDR3 is CASSPRLQLQETQYF. The CDR3 nucleotides are TGTGCCAGCTCACCAAGGCTACAGTTACAAGAGACCCAGTACTTC. The whole variable domain, remainder taken from reference TRBV18 and TRBJ2-5, is NAGVMQNPRHLVRRRGQEARLRCSPMKGHSHVYWYRQLPEEGLKFMVYLQKENIIDESGMPKERFSAEFPKEGPSILRIQQVVRGDSAAYFCASSPRLQLQETQYFGPGTRLLVL.

This rearrangement joins TRBV7-9 to TRBJ2-2, with D perhaps TRBD2 (5 bases). CDR1 SEHNR and CDR2 FQNEAQ come from the germline V gene (reference sequence). Trimming stripped 0 bases from V and 6 bases from J, with 11 bases between. The CDR3 has 15 residues. CDR3 sequence reads: CASSLAVAGAGELFF. The CDR3 DNA reads TGTGCCAGCAGCTTAGCAGTGGCGGGTGCCGGGGAGCTGTTTTTT.

This chain uses TRBV4-1 with TRBJ2-3; the match to TRBD2 covers 13 bases. J was trimmed by 4 bases and V by 1 base; bases with no gene match: 2. CDR1 and CDR2 (germline): MGHRA, YSYEKL. The CDR3 extends over 16 amino acids. The chain's CDR3 is CASSQATSGGSDTQYF. In DNA form, the CDR3 reads TGCGCCAGCAGCCAAGCGACTAGCGGGGGGTCAGATACGCAGTATTTT.

The genes are TRBV7-8 and TRBJ2-7, with 8 nucleotides matching TRBD1. The germline V gene has CDR1 SGHVS and CDR2 FQNEAQ. CDR3 length: 14 residues. V dropped 7 bases and J dropped 1; count of bases not matched to a gene: 6. The CDR3 loop reads CASTSGGASYEQYF. For the CDR3, the DNA is TGTGCCAGCACTTCAGGGGGCGCATCCTACGAGCAGTACTTC.

This clone was seen only once. The chain has TRBV14 and TRBJ1-6; unclear D gene. Germline V gives CDR1 SGHDN, CDR2 FVKESK. V dropped 4 bases and J dropped 14 bases, with 15 bases sitting between them. The CDR3 has 13 amino acids. CDR3 loop: CASSLERFWALHF. As DNA, the CDR3 is TGTGCCAGCAGCCTGGAGCGGTTTTGGGCCCTCCACTTT.

The gene calls are TRBV5-6 and TRBJ1-1; 8 bases agree with TRBD1. Germline trimming cut 5 bases from V and 8 bases from J; bases unmatched to any gene: 11. Germline V CDR1 and CDR2: SGHDT, YYEEEE. The CDR3 extends over 14 amino acids. CDR3 amino acids: CASSFDRGQHEAFF. The CDR3, as DNA: TGTGCCAGCAGTTTTGACAGGGGTCAACACGAAGCTTTCTTT.

This chain joins TRBV27 and TRBJ2-7; D remains unclear. V was cut by 8 bases and J by 3 bases, with 17 bases left in between. The V gene's germline CDR1 is MNHEY and CDR2 SMNVEV (reference sequence). The CDR3 is made up of 14 amino acids. The CDR3 region has the DNA TGTGCCAGCTCCCCCCACGGCCAAAGCTACGAGCAGTACTTC. Translating gives CASSPHGQSYEQYF.

This clone occurred once. The chain has TRBV5-1 and TRBJ1-2; 9 nucleotides align to TRBD1. The V segment lost 3 bases and the J segment 6 bases; nucleotides outside the gene matches: 6. The CDR3 is 14 amino acids. Germline CDR1 reads SGHRS; CDR2 reads YFSETQ. Written as DNA, the CDR3 is TGCGCCAGCAGCTCACTACAGGGGGCCGATGGCTACACCTTC. This sequence encodes CASSSLQGADGYTF.

This clone was seen only once. The chain combines TRBV6-5 with TRBJ1-1; D not resolved. V lost 7 bases and J 0 bases, leaving 15 bases between the germline ends. CDR1 MNHEY and CDR2 SVGAGI come from the germline V gene. The CDR3 is 15 residues long. The CDR3 reads CASISRQLMNTEAFF. Written as DNA, the CDR3 is TGTGCCAGCATATCTCGGCAGCTCATGAACACTGAAGCTTTCTTT.

V is TRBV29-1 and J is TRBJ1-1; 12 bases fit TRBD1. The germline V gene has CDR1 SQVTM and CDR2 ANQGSEA. The CDR3 has 13 amino acids. The V segment lost 6 bases and the J segment 10 bases; nucleotides outside the gene matches: 9. DNA for the CDR3: TGCAGCGTCGTGGTAGGGACAGGGGGCATAGCTTTCTTT. It specifies CSVVVGTGGIAFF. Variable domain in full (rest from reference TRBV29-1 and TRBJ1-1): SAVISQKPSRDICQRGTSLTIQCQVDSQVTMMFWYRQQPGQSLTLIATANQGSEATYESGFVIDKFPISRPNLTFSTLTVSNMSPEDSSIYLCSVVVGTGGIAFFGQGTRLTVV.